The 13 T cell receptor beta chains in this list originate from one sample, sequenced in a study of blood T cell repertoires in COVID-19 (dated by TCRdb to about 2020). Libraries were prepared through the immunoSEQ multiplex PCR assay. Sourced from immuneACCESS, this table was stored by TCRdb with only in-frame sequences that have V and J called. A share of the clones is absent; for the studies checked, an unresolved V gene accounts for under half, and the remainder has no known explanation. This sample comprises some 300,000 clones, around nine tenths of them detected only once. The ten largest clones add up to around 2% of the sample. The sequenced material came from PBMCs or T cells enriched from blood (not recorded which). The receptors here all came from a woman between 55 and 75 years old in a cohort exposed to, infected with or recovered from COVID-19 (not recorded which).

This chain links TRBV6-1 with TRBJ2-7, with TRBD1 identical over 9 bases. Germline CDR1 is MNHNS and CDR2 is SASEGT. The length of the CDR3 is 15 residues. The junction had 8 bases not matched to a gene; V was cut back by 4 bases and J by 4 bases. The CDR3 here is CASSGAGTGKYEQYF. Here the CDR3 DNA reads TGTGCCAGCAGTGGAGCCGGGACAGGGAAATACGAGCAGTACTTC.

The chain employs TRBV7-8 and TRBJ2-7; 10 bases are shared with TRBD2. V lost 2 bases to trimming and J lost 2 bases; unmatched junction nucleotides: 3. In germline, CDR1 is SGHVS, CDR2 FQNEAQ. CDR3 length equals 15 residues. CDR3 DNA sequence: TGTGCCAGCAGCTTACTAACTAGCGGGGCCTACGAGCAGTACTTC. Translated, it gives CASSLLTSGAYEQYF. Combining the CDR3 with reference TRBV7-8 and TRBJ2-7 gives the whole variable domain GAGVSQSPRYKVAKRGQDVALRCDPISGHVSLFWYQQALGQGPEFLTYFQNEAQLDKSGLPSDRFFAERPEGSVSTLKIQRTQQEDSAVYLCASSLLTSGAYEQYFGPGTRLTVT.

This clone is a singleton in its sample. The V call is TRBV28, the J call TRBJ1-6; D gene ambiguous. Trimming cost V 6 bases and J 6 bases, with 6 bases left between them. CDR3 length: 12 residues. Germline CDR1 MDHEN, CDR2 SYDVKM. The CDR3 loop is CASRPSNSPLHF. CDR3 bases: TGTGCCAGCAGGCCCAGTAATTCACCCCTCCACTTT. Filled out from reference TRBV28 and TRBJ1-6, the complete variable domain reads DVKVTQSSRYLVKRTGEKVFLECVQDMDHENMFWYRQDPGLGLRLIYFSYDVKMKEKGDIPEGYSVSREKKERFSLILESASTNQTSMYLCASRPSNSPLHFGNGTRLTVT.

The genes are TRBV6-5 and TRBJ2-5; 7 nucleotides align to TRBD2. The V gene end was trimmed by 0 bases and the J gene end by 9 bases; junction bases not matched to a gene: 7. This CDR3 is built from 14 residues. Germline V gene data show CDR1 as MNHEY and CDR2 as SVGAGI. This CDR3 is CASSYSRDAGAQYF. Written as DNA, the CDR3 is TGTGCCAGCAGTTACTCGAGAGACGCGGGAGCCCAGTACTTC.

This chain joins TRBV19 and TRBJ1-4, with 8 bases lining up with TRBD1. This CDR3 has 13 residues. V lost 8 bases, J lost 3 bases, and 2 bases stayed unmatched. CDR1 LNHDA and CDR2 SQIVND come from the germline V gene (reference sequence). Written as DNA, the CDR3 is TGTGCCAGTCGACAGGGGTCTAATGAAAAACTGTTTTTT. This encodes CASRQGSNEKLFF.

The gene calls are TRBV19 and TRBJ2-1, with a possible D match to TRBD1 (7 bases). CDR3 length: 15 amino acids. V was cut by 5 bases and J by 0 bases, with 11 bases left in between. CDR1 is LNHDA and CDR2 is SQIVND in the germline V gene (reference sequence). The CDR3 is CASSLQGGSYNEQFF. The CDR3 nucleotides read TGTGCCAGTAGTCTCCAGGGGGGCTCCTACAATGAGCAGTTCTTC.

J is TRBJ2-1 and V is TRBV6-4; 8 bases are shared with TRBD2. CDR1 is MRHNA, CDR2 SNTAGT, per germline. The CDR3 has 15 residues. Trimming took 2 bases from V and 0 from J; bases not matched to a gene: 0. CDR3 sequence reads: CASSDSGSSYNEQFF. The CDR3 nucleotides are TGTGCCAGCAGTGACAGCGGGAGCTCCTACAATGAGCAGTTCTTC.

This chain uses TRBV6-4 with TRBJ2-1, with 7 bases fitting TRBD1. The V and J ends lost 4 bases and 7 bases, in that order; junction bases with no gene match: 10. Germline assignment: CDR1 MRHNA and CDR2 SNTAGT. This CDR3 has 15 residues. In DNA, the CDR3 is TGTGCCAGCAGTGTACCACAGGGGCGCCTTAATGAGCAGTTCTTC. It encodes CASSVPQGRLNEQFF.

The CDR3 nucleotides read TGTGCCAGCAGTTGGAGCAACGGGATTTCACCCCTCCACTTT. Translated, it gives CASSWSNGISPLHF. The genes are TRBV28 and TRBJ1-6; D gene ambiguous. Trimming took off 4 bases at V and 9 bases at J, with 13 bases between the two ends. The CDR3 covers 14 residues. Germline CDR1 is MDHEN and CDR2 is SYDVKM.

The chain employs TRBV24-1 and TRBJ2-5; tentatively, D is TRBD2 (6 bases). Germline lookup yields CDR1 KGHDR and CDR2 SFDVKD. CDR3 length: 15 amino acids. V dropped 4 bases and J dropped 6 bases, with 17 bases sitting between them. Written as DNA, the CDR3 is TGTGCCACCAGTGACCCCGAGGACTATGAAAAGACCCAGTACTTC. It translates to CATSDPEDYEKTQYF.

The chain carries TRBV11-2 and TRBJ2-7; TRBD1 aligns across 8 bases. The CDR3 loop spans 15 amino acids. Germline trimming cut 5 bases from V and 2 bases from J; bases unmatched to any gene: 8. Per the germline V gene, CDR1 is SGHAT and CDR2 is FQNNGV. CDR3 loop: CASSPPGTGTYEQYF. CDR3 DNA: TGTGCCAGCAGCCCGCCCGGGACAGGCACCTACGAGCAGTACTTC. The full variable domain, its missing parts supplied by reference TRBV11-2 and TRBJ2-7, is EAGVAQSPRYKIIEKRQSVAFWCNPISGHATLYWYQQILGQGPKLLIQFQNNGVVDDSQLPKDRFSAERLKGVDSTLKIQPAKLEDSAVYLCASSPPGTGTYEQYFGPGTRLTVT.

J is TRBJ2-1 and V is TRBV5-5; TRBD1 matches 8 bases. Germline CDR1 SGHKS, CDR2 YYEKEE (reference sequence). The CDR3 length is 16 residues. V lost 0 bases, J lost 1 base, and 3 bases stayed unmatched. CDR3: CASSLAGQGSYNEQFF. The CDR3 nucleotides are TGTGCCAGCAGCTTGGCAGGACAGGGATCCTACAATGAGCAGTTCTTC.

In nucleotides, the CDR3 is TGTGCCAGCAGACCTACAGGGAGTCTATTGGGCTACACCTTC. It is translated as CASRPTGSLLGYTF. The genes are TRBV9 and TRBJ1-2; TRBD1 is a possible D gene (6 bases). Germline CDR1 and CDR2: SGDLS and YYNGEE. The germline V and J ends were trimmed by 5 bases and 8 bases, with 19 bases remaining between them. CDR3 length: 14 residues.